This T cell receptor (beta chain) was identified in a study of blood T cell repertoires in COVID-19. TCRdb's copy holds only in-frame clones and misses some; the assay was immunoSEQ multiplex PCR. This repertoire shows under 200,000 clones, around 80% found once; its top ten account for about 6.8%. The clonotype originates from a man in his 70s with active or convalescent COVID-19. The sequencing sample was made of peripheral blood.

The CDR3: CASSPSREALEAFF. CDR3 in DNA: TGTGCCAGCAGTCCATCCCGGGAGGCCCTGGAAGCTTTCTTT. The chain recombines TRBV27 with TRBJ1-1, with unresolved D. The CDR3 is made up of 14 amino acids. Looked up from germline, CDR1 is MNHEY and CDR2 is SMNVEV (reference sequence). Trimming shortened V by 5 bases and J by 8 bases, and 18 bases separated the two germline ends.